A single TCR beta chain is shown here with its context. Its antigen remains unidentified. This CDR3 has 13 residues. Germline V gene data show CDR1 as SGHVS and CDR2 as FQNEAQ. V lost 6 bases and J lost 4, with 9 bases in between. The source of the sample is a study of cytomegalovirus exposure and HLA in healthy donors. Overall study findings and caveats: Later work found most CMV-associated TCR beta chains apparently HLA-restricted.

The PCR contained 60 Vbeta and 13 Jbeta primers. Profiled with immunoSEQ multiplex PCR; TCRdb holds only in-frame clones, not every one. The sample lists around 82,000 clones, around 79% occurring once. The sequenced sample was PBMCs. The TCR comes from a male donor in good health and CMV-seropositive. V gene TRBV7-8 combines with J gene TRBJ2-2; possibly TRBD1 for D (5 bases). Written as DNA, the CDR3 is TGTGCCAGCAGGGGAACAGGCACCGGGGAGCTGTTTTTT. Translating gives CASRGTGTGELFF.